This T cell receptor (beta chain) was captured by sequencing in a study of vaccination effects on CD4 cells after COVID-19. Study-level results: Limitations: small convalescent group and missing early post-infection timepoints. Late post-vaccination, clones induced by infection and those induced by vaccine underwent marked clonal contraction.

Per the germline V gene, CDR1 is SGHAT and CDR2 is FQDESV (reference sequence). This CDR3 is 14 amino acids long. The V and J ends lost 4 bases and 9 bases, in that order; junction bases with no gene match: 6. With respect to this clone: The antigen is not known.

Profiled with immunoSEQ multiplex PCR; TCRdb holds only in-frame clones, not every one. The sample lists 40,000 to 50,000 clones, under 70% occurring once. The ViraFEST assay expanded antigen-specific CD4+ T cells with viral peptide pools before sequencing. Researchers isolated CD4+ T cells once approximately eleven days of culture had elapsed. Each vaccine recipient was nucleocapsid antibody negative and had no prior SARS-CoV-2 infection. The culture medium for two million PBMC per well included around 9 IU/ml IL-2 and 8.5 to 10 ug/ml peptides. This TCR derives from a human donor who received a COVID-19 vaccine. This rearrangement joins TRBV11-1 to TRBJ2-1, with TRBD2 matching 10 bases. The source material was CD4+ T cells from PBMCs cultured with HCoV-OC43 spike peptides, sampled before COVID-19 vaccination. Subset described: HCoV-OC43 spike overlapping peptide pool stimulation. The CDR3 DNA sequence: TGTGCCAGCAGCTCGGTAGCGGGAGGCGGTGAGCAGTTCTTC. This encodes CASSSVAGGGEQFF.